A selection of T cell receptor beta chains follows, all from one sample in a study of T cells in Graves' hyperthyroidism and ophthalmopathy. A single record per CDR3 protein comes from TCRdb applying MiXCR to the multiplex PCR reads. Of more than 350,000 distinct CDR3 sequences in the sample, 12% to 15% were seen once. The specimen was blood. The receptor source for this set is a woman in her sixties or seventies with Graves' ophthalmopathy. CDR3s include the opening cysteine and the closing phenylalanine or tryptophan. The order of the fields is D gene, J gene, clone size, V gene, CDR3 DNA, CDR3 protein. A D gene is named only where the DNA matches it firmly. For some rows the clone size is stated as once, few or many, or as a class when expanded; others skip it.

d_call: NA; j_call: TRBJ2-7; clone_size: many; v_call: TRBV10-3; cdr3_nt: TGTGCCATCAGTGATGTAGAAACCTACGAGCAGTACTTC; cdr3_aa: CAISDVETYEQYF
d_call: NA; j_call: TRBJ1-1; clone_size: many; v_call: TRBV5-1; cdr3_nt: TGCGCCAGCAGCGTCCGACCCGCAGGGGCGGCGAGTGGAGCTTTCTTT; cdr3_aa: CASSVRPAGAASGAFF
d_call: TRBD2; j_call: TRBJ2-3; clone_size: many; v_call: TRBV28; cdr3_nt: TGTGCCAGCAGTTTCTCTAGCGGGAAGACAGATACGCAGTATTTT; cdr3_aa: CASSFSSGKTDTQYF
d_call: TRBD2; j_call: TRBJ2-1; clone_size: many; v_call: TRBV3-1; cdr3_nt: TGTGCCAGCAGCCTATTGCTAGCGGGAGTCTACAATGAGCAGTTCTTC; cdr3_aa: CASSLLLAGVYNEQFF
d_call: NA; j_call: TRBJ2-3; clone_size: NA; v_call: TRBV27; cdr3_nt: TGTGCCAGCAGTTTACTAGGGCAGGGTGGCACAGATACGCAGTATTTT; cdr3_aa: CASSLLGQGGTDTQYF
d_call: TRBD1; j_call: TRBJ2-7; clone_size: NA; v_call: TRBV4-2; cdr3_nt: TGTGCCAGCAGCCAAATACAGGGGAGCTCCTACGAGCAGTACTTC; cdr3_aa: CASSQIQGSSYEQYF
d_call: NA; j_call: TRBJ2-5; clone_size: many; v_call: TRBV13; cdr3_nt: TGTGCCAGCAGCCCCCCCAACCGGACACCTGGGGAGACCCAGTACTTC; cdr3_aa: CASSPPNRTPGETQYF
d_call: NA; j_call: TRBJ1-1; clone_size: few; v_call: TRBV19; cdr3_nt: TGTGCCAGTAGTATGGCCCATATGAACACTGAAGCTTTCTTT; cdr3_aa: CASSMAHMNTEAFF
d_call: NA; j_call: TRBJ1-2; clone_size: few; v_call: TRBV15; cdr3_nt: TGTGCCACCAGCCCTATGGTGGCTAACTATGGCTACACCTTC; cdr3_aa: CATSPMVANYGYTF
d_call: TRBD2; j_call: TRBJ2-2; clone_size: NA; v_call: TRBV27; cdr3_nt: TGTGCCAGCAGTTTGTATCCTAGCGGGAGTTTAGGGTGGACCGGGGAGCTGTTTTTT; cdr3_aa: CASSLYPSGSLGWTGELFF
d_call: TRBD1; j_call: TRBJ1-1; clone_size: many; v_call: TRBV5-1; cdr3_nt: TGCGCCAGCAGCAGGGACAGGGGTTGGACTGAAGCTTTCTTT; cdr3_aa: CASSRDRGWTEAFF
d_call: TRBD1; j_call: TRBJ1-5; clone_size: few; v_call: TRBV19; cdr3_nt: TGTGCCAGTATCCAACACAGGGGAGCCGATCAGCCCCAGCATTTT; cdr3_aa: CASIQHRGADQPQHF
d_call: NA; j_call: TRBJ2-2; clone_size: NA; v_call: TRBV12-3/TRBV12-4; cdr3_nt: TGTGCCAGCAGTTTACCTCGGACTAATTTATACGGGGAGCTGTTTTTT; cdr3_aa: CASSLPRTNLYGELFF
d_call: NA; j_call: TRBJ2-7; clone_size: NA; v_call: TRBV19; cdr3_nt: TGTGCCAGTAGCAGTAAGGGACACCCCTACGAGCAGTACTTC; cdr3_aa: CASSSKGHPYEQYF
d_call: NA; j_call: TRBJ2-1; clone_size: few; v_call: TRBV5-1; cdr3_nt: TGCGCCAGCAGACCCGTGGGGGGCAATGAGCAGTTCTTC; cdr3_aa: CASRPVGGNEQFF
d_call: NA; j_call: TRBJ2-5; clone_size: few; v_call: TRBV28; cdr3_nt: TGTGCCAGCACCGGACCTACGGGAGTTGAGACCCAGTACTTC; cdr3_aa: CASTGPTGVETQYF
d_call: TRBD1; j_call: TRBJ2-6; clone_size: many; v_call: TRBV2; cdr3_nt: TGTGCCAGCAGGGACAGGGCTGGGGCCAACGTCCTGACTTTC; cdr3_aa: CASRDRAGANVLTF
d_call: NA; j_call: TRBJ1-1; clone_size: many; v_call: TRBV28; cdr3_nt: TGTGCCAGCAGCCTGGGGGGACAGAACACTGAAGCTTTCTTT; cdr3_aa: CASSLGGQNTEAFF
d_call: TRBD2; j_call: TRBJ2-3; clone_size: NA; v_call: TRBV28; cdr3_nt: TGTGCCAGCAAGGCGGGAGCCACAGATACGCAGTATTTT; cdr3_aa: CASKAGATDTQYF
d_call: NA; j_call: TRBJ2-1; clone_size: many; v_call: TRBV7-8; cdr3_nt: TGTGCCAGCAGCGGCCCGGTCATCGATGAGCAGTTCTTC; cdr3_aa: CASSGPVIDEQFF
d_call: NA; j_call: TRBJ2-1; clone_size: NA; v_call: TRBV7-9; cdr3_nt: TGTGCCAGCAGCTCCAGACTGATGGGGGGGCTAGACATCGGTGAGCAGTTCTTC; cdr3_aa: CASSSRLMGGLDIGEQFF
d_call: TRBD1; j_call: TRBJ1-3; clone_size: NA; v_call: TRBV19; cdr3_nt: TGTGCCAGTAGAGAACAGGGGGCTGGAAACACCATATATTTT; cdr3_aa: CASREQGAGNTIYF
d_call: NA; j_call: TRBJ2-1; clone_size: many; v_call: TRBV28; cdr3_nt: TGTGCCAGCAGTTCACCTCGACGGCCGAATGAGCAGTTCTTC; cdr3_aa: CASSSPRRPNEQFF
d_call: TRBD2; j_call: TRBJ2-1; clone_size: many; v_call: TRBV5-1; cdr3_nt: TGCGCCAGCAGCCGGATGGCGGGAGCCTACAATGAGCAGTTCTTC; cdr3_aa: CASSRMAGAYNEQFF
d_call: NA; j_call: TRBJ2-1; clone_size: NA; v_call: TRBV7-3; cdr3_nt: TGTGCCAGCAGCTTACGACAGGATAGTGAGCAGTTCTTC; cdr3_aa: CASSLRQDSEQFF
d_call: TRBD2; j_call: TRBJ2-7; clone_size: many; v_call: TRBV3-1; cdr3_nt: TGTGCCAGCAGCCAGAACCCGGGACTAGGCCCCTACGAGCAGTACTTC; cdr3_aa: CASSQNPGLGPYEQYF
d_call: NA; j_call: TRBJ1-1; clone_size: NA; v_call: TRBV19; cdr3_nt: TGTGCCAGTAGTATAAGGGGGGGCCTCAAGGACACTGAAGCTTTCTTT; cdr3_aa: CASSIRGGLKDTEAFF